What follows are 4 T cell receptor beta chains derived from one specimen sequenced in a study of OX40 agonist ivuxolimab in advanced cancers. Clones were read by immunoSEQ multiplex PCR, and TCRdb kept only the in-frame ones, dropping some. This repertoire shows 82,000 or so clones, roughly 92% found once; its top ten account for around 0.65%. The starting material was CD4+ or CD8+ T cells sorted from blood, obtained in a trial of the OX40 agonist ivuxolimab. The receptors originated from an adult with an advanced solid tumor such as melanoma, head and neck, liver or kidney cancer.

This chain links TRBV11-1 with TRBJ2-2; D gene uncertain. This CDR3 comprises 16 residues. CDR1 is SGHAT, CDR2 FQDESV, per germline (reference sequence). The ends were cut back, 5 bases at V and 3 bases at J, with 16 bases in the middle. The CDR3 coding sequence is TGTGCCAGCAGCCTCGGAAGTCCAGCCCACACCGGGGAGCTGTTTTTT. Amino acid sequence: CASSLGSPAHTGELFF.

The gene calls are TRBV9 and TRBJ2-1; 11 nucleotides line up with TRBD2. Germline V gene lookup returns CDR1 SGDLS and CDR2 YYNGEE. The J segment lost 3 bases and the V segment lost 2 bases, leaving 1 base of the junction unmatched. The CDR3 runs 15 residues. The CDR3 DNA follows: TGTGCCAGCAGCGTTAGCGGGGGGGACTACAATGAGCAGTTCTTC. Its protein product is CASSVSGGDYNEQFF. Drawing the rest from reference TRBV9 and TRBJ2-1, the complete variable domain is DSGVTQTPKHLITATGQRVTLRCSPRSGDLSVYWYQQSLDQGLQFLIQYYNGEERAKGNILERFSAQQFPDLHSELNLSSLELGDSALYFCASSVSGGDYNEQFFGPGTRLTVL.

The CDR3 spells CASSESGQRNTEAFF. The CDR3 nucleotides read TGTGCCAGCAGCGAGAGTGGACAGAGGAACACTGAAGCTTTCTTT. V is TRBV9 and J is TRBJ1-1, with a tentative D call TRBD1 (6 bases). Germline values: CDR1 SGDLS, CDR2 YYNGEE. Trimming took 3 bases from V and 1 from J, leaving 13 bases between them. This CDR3 contains 15 residues.

V usage is TRBV6-1 and J usage is TRBJ1-6; D not resolved. The CDR3 is 13 amino acids. The V end lost 0 bases, the J end lost 7 bases, and 4 bases lay between the germline ends. CDR1 MNHNS and CDR2 SASEGT come from the germline V gene. CDR3 residues: CASSEAWNSPLHF. CDR3 in DNA: TGTGCCAGCAGTGAAGCGTGGAATTCACCCCTCCACTTT.